The 24 T cell receptor beta chains given below trace back to one sample, sequenced in a study of T cell responses to AZD1222 COVID-19 vaccine. The table came from immunoSEQ multiplex PCR; TCRdb's copy has only in-frame clones and leaves some out. The sample has approximately 140,000 clones; 90% to 95% are singletons. The sequencing used peripheral blood, collected on day 0 of AZD1222 vaccination. The receptor set was obtained from an adult in good health.

V gene TRBV19 combines with J gene TRBJ1-5; D may be TRBD1 (6 bases). CDR3 length: 18 amino acids. Trimming shortened V by 6 bases and J by 3 bases, and 24 bases separated the two germline ends. Germline assignment: CDR1 LNHDA and CDR2 SQIVND (reference sequence). The DNA of the CDR3 is TGTGCCAGTAGGGACCGCTTACGGGAAGGGGGACACAATCAGCCCCAGCATTTT. Translation: CASRDRLREGGHNQPQHF.

The rearrangement links TRBV6-2 or TRBV6-3 to TRBJ2-5; no definite D call. Between the trimmed V and J ends, which lost 5 bases and 7 bases, there was a span of 11 bases. CDR1 MNHEY and CDR2 SVGEGT come from the germline V gene. The CDR3 consists of 12 residues. The CDR3 nucleotides are TGTGCCAGCAGTCTCCGTGATAGGACCCAGTACTTC. This sequence encodes CASSLRDRTQYF.

This chain links TRBV6-1 with TRBJ2-5; D gene uncertain. The V end lost 3 bases, the J end lost 1 base, and 6 bases lay between the germline ends. The germline V gene has CDR1 MNHNS and CDR2 SASEGT. CDR3 length equals 13 residues. The CDR3 region is CASSDVPQETQYF. CDR3 in DNA: TGTGCCAGCAGTGACGTGCCCCAAGAGACCCAGTACTTC.

The chain links TRBV7-3 to TRBJ2-3, with TRBD2 matching over 11 bases. The CDR3 spans 18 residues. J gave up 8 bases and V 2 bases, and 15 bases lay outside the gene matches. CDR1 and CDR2 from the germline V gene are SGHTA and FQGTGA. In nucleotides, the CDR3 is TGTGCCAGCAGCTTAGTACCCCTCGGGACTAGCGGACGGGGTACGCAGTATTTT. Its translation is CASSLVPLGTSGRGTQYF.

The chain carries TRBV7-4 and TRBJ1-5, with D unresolved. V lost 2 bases and J lost 5, with 13 bases in between. Per germline, CDR1 SGHVT and CDR2 SQSDAQ. The CDR3 consists of 15 residues. The CDR3 DNA is TGTGCCAGCAGCTTATGCGGAGGCAGTTATCAGCCCCAGCATTTT. Encoded protein: CASSLCGGSYQPQHF.

This clone appeared once. The chain has TRBV27 and TRBJ1-2, with 7 bases that match TRBD1. The germline CDR1 and CDR2 sequences are MNHEY and SMNVEV (reference sequence). The CDR3 contains 14 residues. Germline trimming cut 3 bases from V and 4 bases from J; bases unmatched to any gene: 5. The CDR3 DNA reads TGTGCCAGCAGTTTTTTCGGACAGGCCTATGGCTACACCTTC. It translates to CASSFFGQAYGYTF.

The chain couples TRBV12-3 or TRBV12-4 to TRBJ1-2; D is unresolved. The CDR3 extends over 8 amino acids. V lost 6 bases, J lost 12 bases, and 5 bases lay in between. The CDR3, as DNA: TGTGCCAGCAGCCAAAACACCTTC. Translation: CASSQNTF.

The chain links TRBV7-3 to TRBJ1-6, with 9 bases identical to TRBD1. Germline CDR1 and CDR2: SGHTA and FQGTGA. This CDR3 spans 16 amino acids. V shed 1 base and J 8 bases; nucleotides not matched to a gene: 6. The CDR3 sequence: CASSLNGQGSHSPLHF. In DNA, the CDR3 is TGTGCCAGCAGCTTAAATGGACAGGGGAGCCATTCACCCCTCCACTTT. Looking up the rest from reference TRBV7-3 and TRBJ1-6 gives the full variable domain: GAGVSQTPSNKVTEKGKYVELRCDPISGHTALYWYRQSLGQGPEFLIYFQGTGAADDSGLPNDRFFAVRPEGSVSTLKIQRTERGDSAVYLCASSLNGQGSHSPLHFGNGTRLTVT.

The chain links TRBV6-1 to TRBJ2-3; the D gene is possibly TRBD2 (5 bases). Trimming cost V 2 bases and J 2 bases, with 14 bases left between them. Looked up from germline, CDR1 is MNHNS and CDR2 is SASEGT. The CDR3 spans 16 residues. The CDR3 sequence: CASSESRGAYTDTQYF. CDR3 in DNA: TGTGCCAGCAGTGAATCACGGGGAGCTTACACAGATACGCAGTATTTT.

The genes are TRBV5-4 and TRBJ1-1; D possibly corresponds to TRBD1 (5 bases). In germline, CDR1 is SGHNT, CDR2 YYREEE (reference sequence). CDR3 length: 14 amino acids. V lost 1 base and J lost 8, with 15 bases in between. The CDR3 loop is CASSLTGPGEEAFF. Here the CDR3 DNA reads TGTGCCAGCAGCTTGACAGGTCCCGGGGAAGAAGCTTTCTTT. The entire variable domain, with the rest obtained from reference TRBV5-4 and TRBJ1-1, is as follows: ETGVTQSPTHLIKTRGQQVTLRCSSQSGHNTVSWYQQALGQGPQFIFQYYREEENGRGNFPPRFSGLQFPNYSSELNVNALELDDSALYLCASSLTGPGEEAFFGQGTRLTVV.

This clone was found once. The rearrangement uses TRBV27 and TRBJ2-7, with 7 bases identical to TRBD1. This CDR3 spans 14 amino acids. Trimming cost V 7 bases and J 2 bases; bases outside gene matches: 8. CDR1 and CDR2 (germline): MNHEY, SMNVEV (reference sequence). CDR3 residues: CASTHRDRAYEQYF. The DNA for the CDR3 is TGTGCCAGCACCCACCGGGACAGAGCCTACGAGCAGTACTTC.

V usage is TRBV5-4 and J usage is TRBJ2-7; 7 bases are a match to TRBD2. This CDR3 region has 16 residues. V was pared by 2 bases and J by 1 base, with 9 bases of the junction left unmatched. Germline V CDR1 and CDR2: SGHNT, YYREEE (reference sequence). The CDR3 sequence is CASSFMGGKESYEQYF. The CDR3 bases are TGTGCCAGCAGCTTTATGGGAGGGAAGGAATCCTACGAGCAGTACTTC.

The chain links TRBV14 to TRBJ2-3; D is unclear. CDR1 is SGHDN, CDR2 FVKESK, per germline. This CDR3 spans 11 amino acids. V lost 0 bases to trimming and J lost 7 bases, with 2 bases between them. CDR3 residues: CASSQEYTQYF. CDR3 DNA sequence: TGTGCCAGCAGCCAAGAGTATACGCAGTATTTT. Complete variable domain (other parts from reference TRBV14 and TRBJ2-3): EAGVTQFPSHSVIEKGQTVTLRCDPISGHDNLYWYRRVMGKEIKFLLHFVKESKQDESGMPNNRFLAERTGGTYSTLKVQPAELEDSGVYFCASSQEYTQYFGPGTRLTVL.

The genes are TRBV6-2 or TRBV6-3 and TRBJ2-3, with D tentatively TRBD1 (5 bases). Deletions cut 5 bases from V and 0 bases from J, with 12 bases between. The CDR3 has 15 residues. Per the germline V gene, CDR1 is MNHEY and CDR2 is SVGEGT. CDR3 bases: TGTGCCAGCAGTGCAAGGGGCCCAAGCACAGATACGCAGTATTTT. This gives the protein CASSARGPSTDTQYF.

J is TRBJ1-3 and V is TRBV4-3; the D gene is possibly TRBD1 (5 bases). V gave up 1 base and J gave up 0 bases, with 13 bases separating them. This CDR3 has 17 amino acids. Germline CDR1 LGHNA, CDR2 YSLEER. CDR3 DNA sequence: TGCGCCAGCAGCCAAGCCCCGGGGGGAGTCTCTGGAAACACCATATATTTT. Its protein is CASSQAPGGVSGNTIYF.

This chain joins TRBV2 and TRBJ2-2; D not certain. Between the trimmed V and J ends, which lost 7 bases and 8 bases, there was a span of 17 bases. Germline lookup yields CDR1 SNHLY and CDR2 FYNNEI. The CDR3 extends over 14 amino acids. CDR3 in amino acids: CASISRVFRGELFF. The CDR3 DNA follows: TGTGCCAGCATTTCTAGAGTGTTTAGAGGGGAGCTGTTTTTT. The full variable domain, in which reference TRBV2 and TRBJ2-2 provide the parts outside the CDR3, is EPEVTQTPSHQVTQMGQEVILRCVPISNHLYFYWYRQILGQKVEFLVSFYNNEISEKSEIFDDQFSVERPDGSNFTLKIRSTKLEDSAMYFCASISRVFRGELFFGEGSRLTVL.

The chain uses TRBV28 and TRBJ2-1; 13 positions match TRBD2. The CDR3 is made up of 17 amino acids. The V and J ends lost 6 bases and 7 bases, in that order; junction bases with no gene match: 12. CDR1 is MDHEN, CDR2 SYDVKM, per germline. The CDR3 DNA is TGTGCCAGCAGCCCACCGCGGACTAGCGGGAGACTGAATGAGCAGTTCTTC. It is translated as CASSPPRTSGRLNEQFF.

The V and J genes are TRBV4-1 and TRBJ2-3; D gene uncertain. The germline V gene encodes CDR1 MGHRA and CDR2 YSYEKL. V was trimmed by 2 bases and J by 6 bases, leaving 9 bases between them. This CDR3 has 13 residues. The CDR3 DNA is TGCGCCAGCAGCCAACCTACCGTCGATACGCAGTATTTT. The encoded protein is CASSQPTVDTQYF.

The chain combines TRBV27 with TRBJ2-5, with TRBD2 identical over 9 bases. The CDR3 runs 15 residues. V lost 2 bases, J lost 4 bases, and 5 bases stayed unmatched. In germline, CDR1 is MNHEY, CDR2 SMNVEV (reference sequence). DNA for the CDR3: TGTGCCAGCAGTTTAGATCTAGCGGGATCAGAGACCCAGTACTTC. This codes for CASSLDLAGSETQYF.

The chain carries TRBV28 and TRBJ1-5; D is perhaps TRBD1 (5 bases). V was trimmed by 4 bases and J by 2 bases, leaving 24 bases between them. Germline loops: CDR1 MDHEN, CDR2 SYDVKM. The CDR3 length is 19 residues. The CDR3 DNA follows: TGTGCCAGCAGTTCTGTCGGGGGACTGAACGTTTGGGGCAATCAGCCCCAGCATTTT. Its protein product is CASSSVGGLNVWGNQPQHF.

This chain uses TRBV5-1 with TRBJ1-1, with D possibly TRBD1 on 6 matching bases. This CDR3 has 15 amino acids. Trimming took 0 bases from V and 1 from J, leaving 10 bases between them. Germline CDR1 SGHRS, CDR2 YFSETQ. The CDR3 spells CASSLAGRGNTEAFF. The CDR3 DNA reads TGCGCCAGCAGCTTGGCTGGCAGGGGGAACACTGAAGCTTTCTTT.

J is TRBJ1-4 and V is TRBV11-2; maybe TRBD1 (6 bases). CDR1 and CDR2 from the germline V gene are SGHAT and FQNNGV. CDR3 size: 14 residues. Trimming removed 0 bases at V and 8 bases at J, with 10 bases between. This CDR3 reads CASSLDRGSEKLFF. Written as DNA, the CDR3 is TGTGCCAGCAGCTTAGACAGGGGATCCGAAAAACTGTTTTTT.

V and J are TRBV18 and TRBJ1-1, with TRBD1 matching 7 bases. The CDR3 length is 17 residues. V was clipped by 6 bases and J by 0 bases; unmatched bases: 13. From germline, CDR1 is KGHSH and CDR2 LQKENI. The CDR3 is CASSQDAGQIMNTEAFF. The CDR3 DNA reads TGTGCCAGCTCTCAAGACGCGGGACAGATCATGAACACTGAAGCTTTCTTT.

The rearrangement uses TRBV9 and TRBJ1-1; a possible D gene is TRBD1 (5 bases). Germline CDR1 reads SGDLS; CDR2 reads YYNGEE. V lost 4 bases to trimming and J lost 11 bases, with 21 bases between them. This CDR3 region has 14 residues. The CDR3, as DNA: TGTGCCAGCAGCCCCCGGCTTAGGGGCTGGAGCGCTTTCTTT. Its protein is CASSPRLRGWSAFF.